The entry below describes one T cell receptor (beta chain). Its antigen is currently unknown. The repertoire was sequenced with immunoSEQ multiplex PCR; TCRdb's copy has only in-frame clones and lacks some. The sample carries 20,000 to 30,000 clones, approximately 87% recorded once. The J segment lost 4 bases and the V segment lost 4 bases, leaving 12 bases of the junction unmatched. This CDR3 spans 16 amino acids. In germline, CDR1 is SGHNT, CDR2 YYREEE (reference sequence). The time point was: week 35, safety follow-up. The vaccine gave 300 ug of a 20-mer mutant IDH1 peptide subcutaneously per dose. Eight vaccine injections were given to patients in weeks 1, 3, 5, 7, 11, 15, 19 and 23. This sample stems from a study of a mutant IDH1 vaccine in newly diagnosed glioma. About the research overall: Either 4-6 weeks after radiotherapy alone or alongside temozolomide, vaccination was begun. Study outcomes and limitations: There seemed to be no relation between pseudoprogression and changes in top peripheral T cell clonotypes.

The TCR comes from a man aged 25-45 years with glioma. The starting material was PBMCs, obtained from a glioma patient whose treatment included an IDH1 peptide vaccine. This sequence joins TRBV5-4 and TRBJ1-2, with 8 bases identical to TRBD1. For the CDR3, the DNA is TGTGCCAGCAGCCCGTGGGCAGGGGGCCTCGTCTATGGCTACACCTTC. This sequence encodes CASSPWAGGLVYGYTF.